These 7 T cell receptor beta chains originate from one sample sequenced in a study of T cells after yellow fever vaccination. TCRdb ran MiXCR on the 5' RACE reads and lists one entry per CDR3 protein. The repertoire holds about 400,000 distinct CDR3 sequences, with about 6% as singletons. The material sequenced was PBMCs, taken 5 days after the yellow fever booster vaccination. Every receptor here comes from a man aged 30 to 39 who received the YFV17D yellow fever vaccine.

The gene calls are TRBV27 and TRBJ2-7; D might be TRBD1 (6 bases). The CDR3 consists of 14 residues. The ends were cut back, 6 bases at V and 2 bases at J, with 14 bases in the middle. Per germline, CDR1 MNHEY and CDR2 SMNVEV (reference sequence). The CDR3 DNA is TGTGCCAGCAGCCCAGGGGTCCCTCCCTACGAGCAGTACTTC. This codes for CASSPGVPPYEQYF.

This clonotype was seen repeatedly, ten times or more. The chain is built from TRBV5-6 and TRBJ2-7, with 7 nucleotides matching TRBD2. The CDR3 sequence is 16 residues long. Germline lookup yields CDR1 SGHDT and CDR2 YYEEEE. The J segment lost 3 bases and the V segment lost 4 bases, leaving 13 bases of the junction unmatched. DNA for the CDR3: TGTGCCAGCAGCCCTTTTAGGGCTAGCGGCATCTACGAGCAGTACTTC. This translates into CASSPFRASGIYEQYF.

This chain links TRBV7-2 with TRBJ2-5; no clear D gene. Per the germline V gene, CDR1 is SGHTA and CDR2 is FQGNSA. CDR3 length: 14 amino acids. The V gene lost 5 bases and the J gene lost 7 bases, with 17 bases spanning the gap. In nucleotides, the CDR3 is TGTGCCAGCAGCCCCGTTGGCAGGTCCGGGACCCAGTACTTC. Translating gives CASSPVGRSGTQYF.

This clonotype has ten or more counts. This chain links TRBV6-6 with TRBJ2-1; 7 nucleotides align to TRBD2. Trimming cost V 4 bases and J 5 bases; bases outside gene matches: 14. Germline values: CDR1 MNHNY, CDR2 SVGAGI (reference sequence). CDR3 length equals 17 residues. The CDR3 coding sequence is TGTGCCAGCAGTTCAGGATCCGGGACTACGATAAACAATGAGCAGTTCTTC. Its translation: CASSSGSGTTINNEQFF.

Ten or more counts support this clonotype. V usage is TRBV12-3 or TRBV12-4 and J usage is TRBJ2-2; D is unclear. The CDR3 contains 13 residues. Trimming shortened V by 7 bases and J by 3 bases, and 9 bases separated the two germline ends. This chain's CDR3 is CASIPGDTGELFF. The CDR3 DNA sequence: TGTGCCAGCATCCCGGGTGACACCGGGGAGCTGTTTTTT.

This clonotype was observed a handful of times. The chain is built from TRBV18 and TRBJ2-1; D is unresolved. V was pared by 5 bases and J by 10 bases, with 12 bases between. CDR1 and CDR2 (germline): KGHSH, LQKENI. This CDR3 is 12 amino acids long. The CDR3 DNA reads as TGTGCCAGCTCATTATTTTTTGGGGAGCAGTTCTTC. Encoded protein: CASSLFFGEQFF.

In this sample, this clonotype turned up a few times. V gene TRBV20-1 combines with J gene TRBJ2-5; 10 nucleotides line up with TRBD2. J gave up 5 bases and V 6 bases, and 12 bases lay outside the gene matches. This CDR3 has 15 residues. The germline gives CDR1 DFQATT, CDR2 SNEGSKA (reference sequence). The CDR3 DNA sequence: TGCAGTGCAAGCCCGGCTAGCGGGAGTTGGGAGACCCAGTACTTC. Translation gives CSASPASGSWETQYF.